This T cell receptor (beta chain) emerged from a study of blood T cell repertoires in COVID-19. Across the study: Acute and convalescent COVID-19 specimens originated in the United States, Italy and Spain.

Method: immunoSEQ multiplex PCR; TCRdb's copy keeps in-frame clones and lacks some. This table has 230,000 or so clones, about 88% appearing once. Per germline, CDR1 MNHEY and CDR2 SMNVEV (reference sequence). The ends lost 5 bases at V and 1 base at J; junction bases unmatched: 1. CDR3 length: 13 residues. The chain couples TRBV27 to TRBJ1-1, with 7 bases fitting TRBD1. The clonotype originates from a man aged 40-49 years with active or convalescent COVID-19. The sequenced sample consisted of peripheral blood. The CDR3 spells CASSGTENTEAFF. The CDR3 DNA reads TGTGCCAGCAGTGGGACAGAGAACACTGAAGCTTTCTTT.